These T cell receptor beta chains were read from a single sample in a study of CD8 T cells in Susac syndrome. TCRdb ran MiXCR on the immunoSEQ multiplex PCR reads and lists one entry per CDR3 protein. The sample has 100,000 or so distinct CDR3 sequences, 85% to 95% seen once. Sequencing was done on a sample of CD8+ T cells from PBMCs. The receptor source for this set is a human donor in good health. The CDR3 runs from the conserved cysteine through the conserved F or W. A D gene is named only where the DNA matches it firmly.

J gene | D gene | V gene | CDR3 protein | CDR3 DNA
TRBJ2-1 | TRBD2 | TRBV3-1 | CASSPQGPAGRHNEQFF | TGTGCCAGCAGCCCGCAGGGACCAGCGGGAAGACACAATGAGCAGTTCTTC
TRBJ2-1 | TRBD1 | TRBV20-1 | CSANTGELHNEQFF | TGCAGTGCAAATACAGGGGAGTTACACAATGAGCAGTTCTTC
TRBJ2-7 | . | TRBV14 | CASSPIAQAEQYF | TGTGCCAGCAGCCCCATAGCTCAGGCCGAGCAGTACTTC
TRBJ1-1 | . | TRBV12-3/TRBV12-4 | CASSLETEAFF | TGTGCCAGCTCCCTCGAAACTGAAGCTTTCTTT
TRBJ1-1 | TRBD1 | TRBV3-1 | CASSQARGQSITEAFF | TGTGCCAGCAGCCAAGCCAGGGGGCAGAGTATCACTGAAGCTTTCTTT
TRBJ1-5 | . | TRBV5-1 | CASSLGRDQPQHF | TGCGCCAGCAGCTTGGGCAGAGATCAGCCCCAGCATTTT
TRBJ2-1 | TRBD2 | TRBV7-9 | CASSFPRGSGGHSYNEQFF | TGTGCCAGCAGCTTCCCCCGGGGTAGCGGGGGACACTCCTACAATGAGCAGTTCTTC
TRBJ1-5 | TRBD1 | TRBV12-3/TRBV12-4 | CASSSPSGQGNQPQHF | TGTGCCAGCAGTTCGCCATCGGGACAGGGGAATCAGCCCCAGCATTTT
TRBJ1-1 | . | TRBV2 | CASSERLSGETEAFF | TGTGCCAGCAGTGAAAGACTCTCGGGGGAGACTGAAGCTTTCTTT
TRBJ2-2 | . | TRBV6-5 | CASSYPEQGKDTGELFF | TGTGCCAGCAGTTACCCTGAACAGGGAAAGGACACCGGGGAGCTGTTTTTT
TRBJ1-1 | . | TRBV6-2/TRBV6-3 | CASSYGRDLEAFF | TGTGCCAGCAGTTACGGCAGGGACTTAGAAGCTTTCTTT
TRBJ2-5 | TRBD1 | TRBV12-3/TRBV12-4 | CASSLGGTGSDETQYF | TGTGCCAGCAGTTTAGGGGGGACAGGGAGTGATGAGACCCAGTACTTC
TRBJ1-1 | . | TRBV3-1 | CASSHSYAAFF | TGTGCCAGCAGCCACTCGTATGCGGCTTTCTTT
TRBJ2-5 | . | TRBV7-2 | CASSSPEFGETQYF | TGTGCCAGCAGCTCCCCTGAATTCGGGGAGACCCAGTACTTC
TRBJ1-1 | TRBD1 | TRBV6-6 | CASSRPTGLATEAFF | TGTGCCAGCAGCCGCCCGACAGGGTTGGCCACTGAAGCTTTCTTT
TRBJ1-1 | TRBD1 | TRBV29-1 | CSVRQGENTEAFF | TGCAGCGTTCGACAGGGGGAAAATACTGAAGCTTTCTTT